This T cell receptor beta chain was identified in a study of T cell changes during pregnancy in multiple sclerosis. CDR1 and CDR2 (germline): SGHRS, YFSETQ. This CDR3 has 15 amino acids. V was pared by 2 bases and J by 0 bases, with 9 bases between. Libraries were prepared by immunoSEQ multiplex PCR; TCRdb keeps only in-frame clonotypes and omits some of them. The sample yields roughly 25,000 clones, roughly 91% seen once. This clonotype was sampled from a female donor in good health, enrolled as a control in a pregnancy study. V is TRBV5-1 and J is TRBJ1-3; D is ambiguous. The source was CD4+ T cells from peripheral blood mononuclear cells, collected in the first trimester of pregnancy. The CDR3 is CASSFDSSSGNTIYF. Here the CDR3 DNA reads TGCGCCAGCAGCTTTGACTCGAGCTCTGGAAACACCATATATTTT.